This T cell receptor beta chain was captured in a study of blood T cell repertoires in COVID-19. TCRdb's copy holds only in-frame clones and misses some; the assay was immunoSEQ multiplex PCR. This sample has 25,000 to 35,000 clones, with just over 85% found just once. V was clipped by 1 base and J by 2 bases, with 6 bases between them. The V gene's germline CDR1 is SGHDT and CDR2 YYEEEE. The CDR3 has 13 residues. This sequence originates from a human donor in a cohort sampled during active COVID-19. The sample taken for sequencing was peripheral blood. The rearrangement links TRBV5-6 to TRBJ1-2; D is perhaps TRBD1 (6 bases). CDR3 in DNA: TGTGCCAGCAGCTTGCAGGGGAACTATGGCTACACCTTC. Encoded protein: CASSLQGNYGYTF.